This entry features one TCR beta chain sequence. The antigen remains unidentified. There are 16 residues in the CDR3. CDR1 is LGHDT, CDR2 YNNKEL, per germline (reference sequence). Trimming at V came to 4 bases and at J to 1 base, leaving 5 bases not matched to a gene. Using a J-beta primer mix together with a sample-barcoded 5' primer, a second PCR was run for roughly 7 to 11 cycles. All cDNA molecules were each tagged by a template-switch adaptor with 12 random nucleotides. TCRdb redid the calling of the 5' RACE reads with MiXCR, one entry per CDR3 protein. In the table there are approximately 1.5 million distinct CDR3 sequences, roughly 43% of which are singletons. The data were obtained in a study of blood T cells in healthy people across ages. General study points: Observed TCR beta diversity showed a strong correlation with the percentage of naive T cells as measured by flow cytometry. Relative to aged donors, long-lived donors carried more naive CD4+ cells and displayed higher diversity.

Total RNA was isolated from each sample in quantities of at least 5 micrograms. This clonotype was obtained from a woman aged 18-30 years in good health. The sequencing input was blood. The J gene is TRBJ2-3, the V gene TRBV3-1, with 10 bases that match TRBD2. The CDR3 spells CASSLFTSGGTDTQYF. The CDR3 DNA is TGTGCCAGCAGCCTGTTTACTAGCGGGGGCACAGATACGCAGTATTTT.